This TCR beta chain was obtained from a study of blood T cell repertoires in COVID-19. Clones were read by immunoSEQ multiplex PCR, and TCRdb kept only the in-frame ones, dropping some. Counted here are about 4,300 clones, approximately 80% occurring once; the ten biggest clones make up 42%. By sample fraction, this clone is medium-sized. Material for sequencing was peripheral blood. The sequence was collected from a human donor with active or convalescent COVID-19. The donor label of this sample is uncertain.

The CDR3 DNA sequence: TGTGCCAGCTCACCAAGACACCCCGGTCCAGATACGCAGTATTTT. It specifies CASSPRHPGPDTQYF. The rearrangement joins TRBV18 to TRBJ2-3, with no clear D. Looked up from germline, CDR1 is KGHSH and CDR2 is LQKENI. The CDR3 runs to 15 residues. Trimming removed 2 bases from V and 4 bases from J, with 13 bases in between. Full variable domain (outside the CDR3, taken from reference TRBV18 and TRBJ2-3): NAGVMQNPRHLVRRRGQEARLRCSPMKGHSHVYWYRQLPEEGLKFMVYLQKENIIDESGMPKERFSAEFPKEGPSILRIQQVVRGDSAAYFCASSPRHPGPDTQYFGPGTRLTVL.